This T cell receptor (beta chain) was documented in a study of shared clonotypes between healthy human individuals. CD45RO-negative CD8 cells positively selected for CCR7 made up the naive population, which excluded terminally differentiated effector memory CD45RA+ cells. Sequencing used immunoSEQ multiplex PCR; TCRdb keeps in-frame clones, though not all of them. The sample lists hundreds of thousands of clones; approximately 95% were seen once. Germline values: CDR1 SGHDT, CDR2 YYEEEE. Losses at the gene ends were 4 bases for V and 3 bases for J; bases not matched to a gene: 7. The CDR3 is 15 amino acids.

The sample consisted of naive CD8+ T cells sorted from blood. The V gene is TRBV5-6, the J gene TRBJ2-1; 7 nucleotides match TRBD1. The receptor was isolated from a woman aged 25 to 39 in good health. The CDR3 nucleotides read TGTGCCAGCAGCACCGCCGGGACAGTCTACAATGAGCAGTTCTTC. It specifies CASSTAGTVYNEQFF.